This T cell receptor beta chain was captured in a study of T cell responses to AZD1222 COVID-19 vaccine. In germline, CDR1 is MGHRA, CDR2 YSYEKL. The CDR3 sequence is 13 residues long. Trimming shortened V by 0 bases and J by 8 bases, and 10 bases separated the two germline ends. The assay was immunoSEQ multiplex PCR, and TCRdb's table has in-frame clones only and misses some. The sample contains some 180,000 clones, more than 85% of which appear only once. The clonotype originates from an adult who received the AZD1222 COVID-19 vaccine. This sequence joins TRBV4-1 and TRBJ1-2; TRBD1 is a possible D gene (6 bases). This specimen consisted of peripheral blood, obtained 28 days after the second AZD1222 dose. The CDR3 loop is CASSQDRGRGYTF. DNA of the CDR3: TGCGCCAGCAGCCAAGATAGGGGGAGAGGCTACACCTTC.